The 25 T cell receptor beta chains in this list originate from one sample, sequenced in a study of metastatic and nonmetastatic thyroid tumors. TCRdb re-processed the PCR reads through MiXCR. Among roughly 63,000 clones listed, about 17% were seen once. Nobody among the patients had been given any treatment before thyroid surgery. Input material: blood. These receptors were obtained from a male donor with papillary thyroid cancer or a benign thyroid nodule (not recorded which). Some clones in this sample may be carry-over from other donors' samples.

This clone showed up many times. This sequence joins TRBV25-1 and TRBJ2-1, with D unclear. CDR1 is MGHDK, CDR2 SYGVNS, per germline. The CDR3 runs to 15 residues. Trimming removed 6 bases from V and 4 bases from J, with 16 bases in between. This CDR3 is CASSAGVDLYNEQFF. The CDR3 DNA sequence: TGTGCCAGCAGCGCTGGCGTGGACCTATACAATGAGCAGTTCTTC.

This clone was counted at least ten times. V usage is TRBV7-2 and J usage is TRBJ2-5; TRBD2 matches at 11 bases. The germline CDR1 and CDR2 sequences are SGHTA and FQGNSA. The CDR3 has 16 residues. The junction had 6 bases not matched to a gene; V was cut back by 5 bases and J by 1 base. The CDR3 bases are TGTGCCAGCAGCATTACCGGGACTAGCGGCCAAGAGACCCAGTACTTC. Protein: CASSITGTSGQETQYF.

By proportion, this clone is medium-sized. The CDR3 sequence: CASRSWTGGRETQETQYF. Here the CDR3 DNA reads TGTGCCAGCAGGTCCTGGACAGGGGGGAGGGAGACTCAAGAGACCCAGTACTTC. The chain has TRBV6-2 or TRBV6-3 and TRBJ2-5; 10 nucleotides agree with TRBD1. V lost 6 bases, J lost 2 bases, and 15 bases stayed unmatched. The CDR3 consists of 18 residues. Per germline, CDR1 MNHEY and CDR2 SVGEGT.

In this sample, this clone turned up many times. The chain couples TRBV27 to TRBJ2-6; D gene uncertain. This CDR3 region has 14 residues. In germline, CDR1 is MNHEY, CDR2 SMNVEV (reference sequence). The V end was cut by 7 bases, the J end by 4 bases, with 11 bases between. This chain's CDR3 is CASNVGRGANVLTF. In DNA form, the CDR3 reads TGTGCCAGCAATGTAGGTAGGGGGGCCAACGTCCTGACTTTC. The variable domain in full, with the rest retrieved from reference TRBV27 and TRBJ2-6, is EAQVTQNPRYLITVTGKKLTVTCSQNMNHEYMSWYRQDPGLGLRQIYYSMNVEVTDKGDVPEGYKVSRKEKRNFPLILESPSPNQTSLYFCASNVGRGANVLTFGAGSRLTVL.

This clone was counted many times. CDR3 in amino acids: CAISGTGDYTGELFF. The CDR3 nucleotides read TGTGCCATCAGTGGGACAGGAGACTACACCGGGGAGCTGTTTTTT. The chain couples TRBV10-3 to TRBJ2-2; 7 bases fit TRBD1. Germline V gene data show CDR1 as ENHRY and CDR2 as SYGVKD. J lost 3 bases, V lost 4 bases, and 5 bases had no gene match. The CDR3 is 15 amino acids.

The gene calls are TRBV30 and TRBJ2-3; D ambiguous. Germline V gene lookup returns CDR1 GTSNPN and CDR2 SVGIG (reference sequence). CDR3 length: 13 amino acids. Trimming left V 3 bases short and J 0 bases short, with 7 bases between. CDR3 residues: CAWRSSSTDTQYF. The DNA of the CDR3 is TGTGCCTGGAGGTCTTCTAGCACAGATACGCAGTATTTT.

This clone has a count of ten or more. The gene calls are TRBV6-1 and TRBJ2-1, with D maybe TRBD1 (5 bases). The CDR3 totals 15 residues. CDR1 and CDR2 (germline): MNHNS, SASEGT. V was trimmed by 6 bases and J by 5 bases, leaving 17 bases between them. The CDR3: CASRPDRPADNEQFF. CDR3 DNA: TGTGCCAGCAGACCAGACAGACCTGCCGACAATGAGCAGTTCTTC.

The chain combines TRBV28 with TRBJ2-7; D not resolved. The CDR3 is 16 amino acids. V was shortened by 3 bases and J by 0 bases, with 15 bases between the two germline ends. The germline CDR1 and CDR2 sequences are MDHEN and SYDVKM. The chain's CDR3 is CASSFIWWFSSYEQYF. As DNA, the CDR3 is TGTGCCAGCAGTTTTATTTGGTGGTTTAGCTCCTACGAGCAGTACTTC.

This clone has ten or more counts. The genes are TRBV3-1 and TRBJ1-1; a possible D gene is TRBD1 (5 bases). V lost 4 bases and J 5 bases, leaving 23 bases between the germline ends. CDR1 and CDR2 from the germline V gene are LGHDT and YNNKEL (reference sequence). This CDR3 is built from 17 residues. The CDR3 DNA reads TGTGCCAGCAGCCTAGTCGTACGGGGGGGAATGAGGACTGAAGCTTTCTTT. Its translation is CASSLVVRGGMRTEAFF.

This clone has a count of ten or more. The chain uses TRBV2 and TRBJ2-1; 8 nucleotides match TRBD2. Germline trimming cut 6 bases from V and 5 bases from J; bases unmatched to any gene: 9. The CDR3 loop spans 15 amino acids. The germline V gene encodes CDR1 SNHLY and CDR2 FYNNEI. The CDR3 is CASRVQAGANNEQFF. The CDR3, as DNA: TGTGCCAGCAGGGTTCAAGCGGGAGCAAACAATGAGCAGTTCTTC.

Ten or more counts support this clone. CDR3 bases: TGTGCCAGCAGTTTATCTTACCCAAGTGCGGGGGGGACGAACACCATATATTTT. Its translation is CASSLSYPSAGGTNTIYF. The rearrangement links TRBV27 to TRBJ1-3; a possible D gene is TRBD1 (5 bases). V shed 0 bases and J shed 7 bases, with 22 bases lying between them. CDR3 size: 18 residues. In germline, CDR1 is MNHEY, CDR2 SMNVEV (reference sequence).

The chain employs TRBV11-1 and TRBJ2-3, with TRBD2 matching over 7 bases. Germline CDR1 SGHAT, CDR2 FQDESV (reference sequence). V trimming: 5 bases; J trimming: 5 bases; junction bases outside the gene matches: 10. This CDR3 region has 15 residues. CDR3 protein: CASSPSGGGEDTQYF. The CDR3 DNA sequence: TGTGCCAGCAGCCCTAGCGGTGGGGGGGAAGATACGCAGTATTTT.

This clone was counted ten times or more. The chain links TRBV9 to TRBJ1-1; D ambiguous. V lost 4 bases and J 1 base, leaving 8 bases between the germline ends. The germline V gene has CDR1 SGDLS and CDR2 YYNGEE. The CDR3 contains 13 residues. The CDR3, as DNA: TGTGCCAGCAGCCACGTGTGGAACACTGAAGCTTTCTTT. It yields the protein CASSHVWNTEAFF.

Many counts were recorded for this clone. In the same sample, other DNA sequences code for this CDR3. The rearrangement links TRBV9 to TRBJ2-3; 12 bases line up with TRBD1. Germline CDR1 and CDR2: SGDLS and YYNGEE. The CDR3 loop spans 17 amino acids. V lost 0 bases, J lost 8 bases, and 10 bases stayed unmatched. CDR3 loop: CASSVAGQGAKGVTQYF. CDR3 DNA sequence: TGTGCCAGCAGCGTAGCGGGACAGGGGGCTAAGGGCGTTACGCAGTATTTT.

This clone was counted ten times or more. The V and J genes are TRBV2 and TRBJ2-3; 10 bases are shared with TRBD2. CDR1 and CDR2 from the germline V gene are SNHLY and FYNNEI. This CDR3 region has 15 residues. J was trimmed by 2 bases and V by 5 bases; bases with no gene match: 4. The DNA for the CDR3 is TGTGCCAGCAGTCTACTAGCGGGGACCACAGATACGCAGTATTTT. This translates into CASSLLAGTTDTQYF.

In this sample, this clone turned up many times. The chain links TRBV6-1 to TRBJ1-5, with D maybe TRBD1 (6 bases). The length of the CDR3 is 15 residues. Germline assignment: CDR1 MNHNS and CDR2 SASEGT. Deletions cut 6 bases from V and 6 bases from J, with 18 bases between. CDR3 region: CASSPHGGGGQPQHF. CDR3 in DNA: TGTGCCAGCAGCCCGCACGGGGGAGGGGGTCAGCCCCAGCATTTT.

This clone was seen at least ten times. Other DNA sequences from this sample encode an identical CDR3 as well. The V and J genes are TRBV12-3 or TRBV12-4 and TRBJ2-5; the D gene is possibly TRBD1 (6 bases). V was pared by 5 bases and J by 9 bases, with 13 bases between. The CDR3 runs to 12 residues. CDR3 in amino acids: CASSPQGSAQYF. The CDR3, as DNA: TGTGCCAGCAGTCCACAGGGTTCGGCCCAGTACTTC.

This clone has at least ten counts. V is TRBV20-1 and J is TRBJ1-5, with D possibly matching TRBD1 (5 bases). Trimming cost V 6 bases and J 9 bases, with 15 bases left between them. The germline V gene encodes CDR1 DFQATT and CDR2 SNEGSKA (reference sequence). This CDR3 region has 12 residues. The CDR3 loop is CSAAWQGVPQHF. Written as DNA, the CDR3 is TGCAGTGCGGCGTGGCAGGGTGTGCCCCAGCATTTT.

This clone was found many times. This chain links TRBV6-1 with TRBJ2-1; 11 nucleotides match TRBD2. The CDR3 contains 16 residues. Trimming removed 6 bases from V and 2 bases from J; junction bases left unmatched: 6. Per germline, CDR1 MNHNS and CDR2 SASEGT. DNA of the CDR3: TGTGCCAGCAGGCGTCTTAGCGGGAGGGCCTACAATGAGCAGTTCTTC. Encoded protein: CASRRLSGRAYNEQFF.

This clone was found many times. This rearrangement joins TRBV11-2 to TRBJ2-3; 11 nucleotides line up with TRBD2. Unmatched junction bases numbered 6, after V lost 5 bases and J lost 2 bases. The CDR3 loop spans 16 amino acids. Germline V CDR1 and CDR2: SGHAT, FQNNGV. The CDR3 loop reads CASSRLAGRTTDTQYF. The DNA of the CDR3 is TGTGCCAGCAGCCGACTAGCGGGGAGGACCACAGATACGCAGTATTTT.

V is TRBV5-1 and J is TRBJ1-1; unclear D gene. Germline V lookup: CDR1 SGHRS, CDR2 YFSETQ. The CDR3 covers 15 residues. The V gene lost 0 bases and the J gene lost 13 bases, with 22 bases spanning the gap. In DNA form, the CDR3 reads TGCGCCAGCAGCTTGGAGGTCTCACAAGTGGTCGGGTTTTTCTTT. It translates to CASSLEVSQVVGFFF.

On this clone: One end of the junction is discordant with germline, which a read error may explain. CDR3 in amino acids: CAWSGNLAGEQSF. The CDR3 nucleotides read TGTGCCTGGAGTGGGAACCTGGCAGGGGAGCAGTCCTTC. V usage is TRBV30 and J usage is TRBJ2-1; tentative D call: TRBD1 (6 bases). CDR3 size: 13 residues. Per the germline V gene, CDR1 is GTSNPN and CDR2 is SVGIG (reference sequence).

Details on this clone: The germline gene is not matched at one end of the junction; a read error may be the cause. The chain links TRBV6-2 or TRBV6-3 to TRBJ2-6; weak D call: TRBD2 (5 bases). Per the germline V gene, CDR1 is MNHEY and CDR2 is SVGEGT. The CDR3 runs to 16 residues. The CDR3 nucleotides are TGTGCCAGCAGTTCGGACGGAGGCTCTTGGGCCAACGCCCTGACTTTC. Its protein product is CASSSDGGSWANALTF.

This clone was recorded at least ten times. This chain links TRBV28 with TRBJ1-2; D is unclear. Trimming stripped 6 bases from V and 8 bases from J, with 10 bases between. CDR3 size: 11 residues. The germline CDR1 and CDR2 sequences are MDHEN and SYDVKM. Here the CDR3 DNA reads TGTGCCAGCAGAGAGCTGAGGGGCTACACCTTC. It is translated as CASRELRGYTF.

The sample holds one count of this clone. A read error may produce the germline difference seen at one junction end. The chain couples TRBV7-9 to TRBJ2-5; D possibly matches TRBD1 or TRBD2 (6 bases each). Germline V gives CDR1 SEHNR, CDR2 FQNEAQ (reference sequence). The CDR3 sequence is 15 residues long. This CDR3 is CASSWSRGAVETHYF. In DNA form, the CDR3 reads TGTGCCAGCAGCTGGAGTAGGGGGGCTGTTGAGACCCATTACTTC.